There are many counts of the clone carrying this TCR beta chain. No antigen is known for it. This sample stems from a study of early T cells in non-severe SARS-CoV-2 infection. Looking at the study overall: Bulk RNA isolated from unsorted whole blood underwent sequencing; chains were not paired. General observations from the study: Comparison of clonotypes with VDJdb favored anti-spike CD8 responses while missing private and CD4 specificities.

CDR1 is DFQATT and CDR2 is SNEGSKA in the germline V gene (reference sequence). Unmatched junction bases numbered 15, after V lost 5 bases and J lost 9 bases. CDR3 length: 16 residues. Attachment of unique molecular identifiers was made to individual cDNA molecules. TCRdb re-called the 5' RACE reads with MiXCR, one entry per CDR3 protein. The sample lists roughly 50,000 distinct CDR3 sequences; about 6.2% were seen once. The source is an adult who was a healthcare worker with PCR-confirmed SARS-CoV-2 infection or an uninfected control (not recorded which). This sequence joins TRBV20-1 and TRBJ2-7; 14 bases line up with TRBD2. Material: whole blood, obtained at baseline. The CDR3 bases are TGCAGTGCTCCCCCCGGGACTAGCGGGAGAGACAAGGGGCAGTACTTC. This codes for CSAPPGTSGRDKGQYF.